The 29 T cell receptor beta chains listed next were all sequenced from one sample in a study of T cell changes during pregnancy in multiple sclerosis. Only in-frame clones appear in the TCRdb table, and some are missing; sequencing was by immunoSEQ multiplex PCR. The top ten clones hold under 2% of a sample with tens of thousands of clones, 93% of them seen once. Here the sequenced sample was peripheral blood, taken after pregnancy. All receptors come from a female donor with multiple sclerosis, enrolled in a pregnancy study.

A remark on this clone: One end of the junction does not line up with germline, which may come from a read error. This sequence joins TRBV7-7 and TRBJ2-1; 8 nucleotides align to TRBD2. The CDR3 is 17 amino acids. CDR1 is SSHAT, CDR2 FNYEAQ, per germline (reference sequence). This chain's CDR3 is CASSPRGAGGSKNEQFF. CDR3 in DNA: TGTGCTAGCAGCCCCCGTGGGGCGGGAGGTAGTAAGAATGAGCAGTTCTTC.

The chain carries TRBV7-9 and TRBJ2-2; 9 bases align to TRBD2. Germline CDR1 reads SEHNR; CDR2 reads FQNEAQ (reference sequence). This CDR3 comprises 17 residues. Losses at the gene ends were 5 bases for V and 5 bases for J; bases not matched to a gene: 12. For the CDR3, the DNA is TGTGCCAGCAGCCCCCTCCTAGCGGGAACTTATACCGGGGAGCTGTTTTTT. Translating gives CASSPLLAGTYTGELFF. The full variable domain, with the rest looked up from reference TRBV7-9 and TRBJ2-2, is DTGVSQNPRHKITKRGQNVTFRCDPISEHNRLYWYRQTLGQGPEFLTYFQNEAQLEKSRLLSDRFSAERPKGSFSTLEIQRTEQGDSAMYLCASSPLLAGTYTGELFFGEGSRLTVL.

The chain joins TRBV27 to TRBJ2-3; possibly TRBD2 for D (5 bases). CDR3 size: 14 residues. The germline V gene has CDR1 MNHEY and CDR2 SMNVEV (reference sequence). The germline V and J ends were trimmed by 6 bases and 4 bases, with 14 bases remaining between them. CDR3 region: CASSAWLEADTQYF. CDR3 nucleotides: TGTGCCAGCAGCGCGTGGTTGGAGGCAGATACGCAGTATTTT.

The genes are TRBV5-1 and TRBJ2-1; D is perhaps TRBD2 (5 bases). The CDR3 is made up of 14 amino acids. CDR1 and CDR2 from the germline V gene are SGHRS and YFSETQ. V lost 2 bases to trimming and J lost 6 bases, with 12 bases between them. The CDR3 here is CASSFGIRGNEQFF. Written as DNA, the CDR3 is TGCGCCAGCAGCTTCGGGATACGGGGCAATGAGCAGTTCTTC.

The rearrangement links TRBV30 to TRBJ2-5; 7 bases map to TRBD1. Germline V gene data show CDR1 as GTSNPN and CDR2 as SVGIG (reference sequence). This CDR3 is built from 16 residues. The V and J ends lost 0 bases and 5 bases, in that order; junction bases with no gene match: 12. The CDR3 coding sequence is TGTGCCTGGAGTGTACCTAGGGGGCCTAGCCGGGAGACCCAGTACTTC. Translating it yields CAWSVPRGPSRETQYF.

The chain carries TRBV5-6 and TRBJ2-7; 7 bases fit TRBD1. The V gene end was trimmed by 2 bases and the J gene end by 5 bases; junction bases not matched to a gene: 10. This CDR3 is built from 15 residues. The germline V gene has CDR1 SGHDT and CDR2 YYEEEE. The CDR3, as DNA: TGTGCCAGCAGCTTTGTGAGGACAGGAACGCACGAGCAGTACTTC. This sequence encodes CASSFVRTGTHEQYF.

This chain links TRBV6-1 with TRBJ2-1, with 7 bases fitting TRBD2. This CDR3 spans 17 amino acids. V shed 1 base and J 1 base; nucleotides not matched to a gene: 7. Per the germline V gene, CDR1 is MNHNS and CDR2 is SASEGT. DNA of the CDR3: TGTGCCAGCAGTGAAGGGGTACTAGCGCAATCCTACAATGAGCAGTTCTTC. As protein: CASSEGVLAQSYNEQFF.

The V gene is TRBV27, the J gene TRBJ2-7; TRBD2 agrees at 7 bases. The CDR3 sequence is 15 residues long. Losses at the gene ends were 0 bases for V and 7 bases for J; bases not matched to a gene: 9. Looked up from germline, CDR1 is MNHEY and CDR2 is SMNVEV (reference sequence). CDR3 coding DNA: TGTGCCAGCAGTTTATCGGGGGGGTCGAGTGGGGAGCAGTACTTC. Amino acids: CASSLSGGSSGEQYF.

This chain joins TRBV7-2 and TRBJ2-7; 8 bases align to TRBD2. This CDR3 is built from 14 residues. V shed 3 bases, J shed 3 bases, and the junction held 4 bases outside the gene matches. Germline assignment: CDR1 SGHTA and CDR2 FQGNSA. The CDR3 protein is CASSLGLDIYEQYF. CDR3 DNA sequence: TGTGCCAGCAGCTTGGGACTAGATATCTACGAGCAGTACTTC.

The chain is built from TRBV11-2 and TRBJ2-7; 9 positions match TRBD2. CDR1 and CDR2 (germline): SGHAT, FQNNGV. The length of the CDR3 is 14 residues. Losses at the gene ends were 3 bases for V and 1 base for J; bases not matched to a gene: 1. CDR3: CASSFSGSSYEQYF. The CDR3 DNA sequence: TGTGCCAGCAGCTTTAGCGGGAGTTCCTACGAGCAGTACTTC.

The CDR3 sequence is CAISDQQRGPGYEQYF. The CDR3 nucleotides are TGTGCCATCAGTGACCAACAAAGGGGTCCGGGTTACGAGCAGTACTTC. This chain uses TRBV10-3 with TRBJ2-7; tentative D call: TRBD1 (5 bases). Trimming stripped 3 bases from V and 4 bases from J, with 19 bases between. This CDR3 has 16 residues. Germline assignment: CDR1 ENHRY and CDR2 SYGVKD.

The chain joins TRBV14 to TRBJ2-7; D may be TRBD1 (6 bases). Per the germline V gene, CDR1 is SGHDN and CDR2 is FVKESK. Trimming shortened V by 0 bases and J by 3 bases, and 12 bases separated the two germline ends. The CDR3 consists of 15 residues. The CDR3 spells CASSQEGRGVYEQYF. The CDR3 DNA reads TGTGCCAGCAGCCAAGAGGGCAGGGGAGTCTACGAGCAGTACTTC.

The rearrangement uses TRBV2 and TRBJ2-7; D is uncertain. Germline assignment: CDR1 SNHLY and CDR2 FYNNEI. Trimming pared 7 bases from V and 2 bases from J, leaving 9 bases between. This CDR3 comprises 12 residues. CDR3 nucleotide sequence: TGTGCCAGCACCCAAGAGACCTACGAGCAGTACTTC. Protein: CASTQETYEQYF.

The chain combines TRBV19 with TRBJ2-7; TRBD2 matches at 7 bases. J gave up 2 bases and V 3 bases, and 4 bases lay outside the gene matches. Germline V gene data show CDR1 as LNHDA and CDR2 as SQIVND (reference sequence). The CDR3 loop spans 14 amino acids. This chain's CDR3 is CASSMFLAAYEQYF. In nucleotides, the CDR3 is TGTGCCAGTAGTATGTTTCTAGCGGCCTACGAGCAGTACTTC. Variable domain in full (rest from reference TRBV19 and TRBJ2-7): DGGITQSPKYLFRKEGQNVTLSCEQNLNHDAMYWYRQDPGQGLRLIYYSQIVNDFQKGDIAEGYSVSREKKESFPLTVTSAQKNPTAFYLCASSMFLAAYEQYFGPGTRLTVT.

This clone came up once. The DNA for the CDR3 is TGCAGCGTTGGAGCTAGCGGGAGGGCCGGGGAGCTGTTTTTT. It specifies CSVGASGRAGELFF. The chain has TRBV29-1 and TRBJ2-2; 12 positions match TRBD2. The trim removed 4 bases at V and 6 bases at J, leaving 3 bases unmatched. The germline gives CDR1 SQVTM, CDR2 ANQGSEA. The CDR3 sequence is 14 residues long.

The chain has TRBV7-9 and TRBJ2-7; 8 positions match TRBD2. This CDR3 has 13 residues. CDR1 is SEHNR and CDR2 is FQNEAQ in the germline V gene (reference sequence). With V trimmed by 8 bases and J by 7 bases, 10 bases remained unmatched. The chain's CDR3 is CASDSAGVGEQYF. The CDR3 coding sequence is TGTGCCAGCGACTCAGCGGGAGTAGGGGAGCAGTACTTC.

The rearrangement joins TRBV7-8 to TRBJ2-5; the match to TRBD1 covers 7 bases. The trim removed 5 bases at V and 2 bases at J, leaving 5 bases unmatched. Germline CDR1 and CDR2: SGHVS and FQNEAQ. The CDR3 spans 14 residues. Here the CDR3 reads CASSPRDRQETQYF. In DNA form, the CDR3 reads TGTGCCAGCAGCCCGAGGGACAGACAAGAGACCCAGTACTTC.

The chain combines TRBV13 with TRBJ2-7, with D perhaps matching TRBD2 (5 bases). The germline CDR1 and CDR2 sequences are PRHDT and FYEKMQ (reference sequence). Trimming pared 5 bases from V and 6 bases from J, leaving 17 bases between. CDR3 length: 14 residues. The CDR3: CASSPEGSLAEQYF. As DNA, the CDR3 is TGTGCCAGCAGCCCAGAGGGATCGTTGGCCGAGCAGTACTTC.

The chain is built from TRBV4-3 and TRBJ2-3; 7 nucleotides line up with TRBD1. CDR1 LGHNA and CDR2 YSLEER come from the germline V gene. After removal of 2 bases from V and 0 bases from J, the junction contained 11 bases not matched to a gene. The CDR3 length is 18 residues. The CDR3: CASSQFKGQSSSTDTQYF. The CDR3 bases are TGCGCCAGCAGCCAATTTAAGGGACAGTCCTCTAGCACAGATACGCAGTATTTT.

The chain recombines TRBV28 with TRBJ1-5; D call uncertain. CDR3 length equals 13 residues. Germline assignment: CDR1 MDHEN and CDR2 SYDVKM. With 5 bases removed from V and 10 bases from J, the gap between germline ends came to 15 bases. The CDR3 sequence: CASSPGWREPQHF. CDR3 in DNA: TGTGCCAGCAGTCCGGGATGGAGGGAACCCCAGCATTTT.

This clone has a single count. V is TRBV20-1 and J is TRBJ2-3, with TRBD2 as a possible D gene (5 bases). Trimming took off 3 bases at V and 7 bases at J, with 8 bases between the two ends. Germline V gives CDR1 DFQATT, CDR2 SNEGSKA (reference sequence). The CDR3 has 11 residues. The CDR3 spells CSARSGYTQYF. The CDR3 coding sequence is TGCAGTGCTAGGAGCGGCTATACGCAGTATTTT.

Details on this clone: A read error may produce the germline difference seen at one junction end. The chain uses TRBV7-7 and TRBJ2-3, with 9 bases matching TRBD2. Germline V gives CDR1 SSHAT, CDR2 FNYEAQ (reference sequence). This CDR3 is 15 amino acids long. CDR3 DNA sequence: TGTGCTAGCAGCTTAGGTAGCGGGAGTACAGATACGCAGTATTTT. Translation: CASSLGSGSTDTQYF.

J is TRBJ2-2 and V is TRBV7-9; 12 bases agree with TRBD2. The CDR3 has 15 residues. Trimming took 7 bases from V and 5 from J; bases not matched to a gene: 5. The germline gives CDR1 SEHNR, CDR2 FQNEAQ (reference sequence). The CDR3 DNA reads TGTGCCAGCACGACTAGCGGGAGTATAACCGGGGAGCTGTTTTTT. It translates to CASTTSGSITGELFF.

The chain recombines TRBV4-2 with TRBJ2-7; 11 positions match TRBD2. CDR1 is LGHNA, CDR2 YNFKEQ, per germline. The J segment lost 5 bases and the V segment lost 1 base, leaving 4 bases of the junction unmatched. There are 15 residues in the CDR3. The CDR3 spells CASSQALAGGNEQYF. The CDR3 bases are TGTGCCAGCAGCCAAGCGCTAGCGGGAGGTAACGAGCAGTACTTC.

V and J are TRBV2 and TRBJ2-3; 7 positions agree with TRBD2. Germline values: CDR1 SNHLY, CDR2 FYNNEI. The trim removed 4 bases at V and 3 bases at J, leaving 7 bases unmatched. The CDR3 loop spans 15 amino acids. The CDR3 here is CASSVRLAETDTQYF. CDR3 nucleotide sequence: TGTGCCAGCAGTGTGAGGCTAGCGGAAACAGATACGCAGTATTTT.

The CDR3 DNA is TGTGCCAGCAGTTTGGGTTACGGGAGGGCCGGCCGTAGAGACAATGAGCAGTTCTTC. Translated, it gives CASSLGYGRAGRRDNEQFF. V and J are TRBV28 and TRBJ2-1; 8 positions agree with TRBD2. The CDR3 spans 19 residues. The V gene's germline CDR1 is MDHEN and CDR2 SYDVKM. J lost 5 bases, V lost 3 bases, and 18 bases had no gene match.

This clone came up once. The chain has TRBV23-1 and TRBJ2-5, with a possible D match to TRBD2 (5 bases). TRBV23-1 carries the ORF label, with uncertain function. Between the trimmed V and J ends, which lost 6 bases and 1 base, there was a span of 12 bases. The CDR3 loop spans 14 amino acids. The CDR3 sequence: CASRQGLTQETQYF. The CDR3 DNA follows: TGCGCCAGCAGGCAAGGACTGACCCAAGAGACCCAGTACTTC.

J is TRBJ1-1 and V is TRBV6-5, with D hard to call. The V end lost 2 bases, the J end lost 5 bases, and 12 bases lay between the germline ends. The CDR3 totals 14 residues. Germline V gives CDR1 MNHEY, CDR2 SVGAGI. The CDR3 spells CASSYTGSLTEAFF. The CDR3 nucleotides read TGTGCCAGCAGTTACACGGGATCGCTGACTGAAGCTTTCTTT.

V and J are TRBV10-2 and TRBJ2-7, with D unclear. CDR3 length: 14 amino acids. CDR1 is WSHSY, CDR2 SAAADI, per germline. V was pared by 3 bases and J by 6 bases, with 15 bases between. CDR3 nucleotides: TGCGCCAGCAGTGATCCCCGACTGTCGGGCGAGCAGTACTTC. Translating it yields CASSDPRLSGEQYF.